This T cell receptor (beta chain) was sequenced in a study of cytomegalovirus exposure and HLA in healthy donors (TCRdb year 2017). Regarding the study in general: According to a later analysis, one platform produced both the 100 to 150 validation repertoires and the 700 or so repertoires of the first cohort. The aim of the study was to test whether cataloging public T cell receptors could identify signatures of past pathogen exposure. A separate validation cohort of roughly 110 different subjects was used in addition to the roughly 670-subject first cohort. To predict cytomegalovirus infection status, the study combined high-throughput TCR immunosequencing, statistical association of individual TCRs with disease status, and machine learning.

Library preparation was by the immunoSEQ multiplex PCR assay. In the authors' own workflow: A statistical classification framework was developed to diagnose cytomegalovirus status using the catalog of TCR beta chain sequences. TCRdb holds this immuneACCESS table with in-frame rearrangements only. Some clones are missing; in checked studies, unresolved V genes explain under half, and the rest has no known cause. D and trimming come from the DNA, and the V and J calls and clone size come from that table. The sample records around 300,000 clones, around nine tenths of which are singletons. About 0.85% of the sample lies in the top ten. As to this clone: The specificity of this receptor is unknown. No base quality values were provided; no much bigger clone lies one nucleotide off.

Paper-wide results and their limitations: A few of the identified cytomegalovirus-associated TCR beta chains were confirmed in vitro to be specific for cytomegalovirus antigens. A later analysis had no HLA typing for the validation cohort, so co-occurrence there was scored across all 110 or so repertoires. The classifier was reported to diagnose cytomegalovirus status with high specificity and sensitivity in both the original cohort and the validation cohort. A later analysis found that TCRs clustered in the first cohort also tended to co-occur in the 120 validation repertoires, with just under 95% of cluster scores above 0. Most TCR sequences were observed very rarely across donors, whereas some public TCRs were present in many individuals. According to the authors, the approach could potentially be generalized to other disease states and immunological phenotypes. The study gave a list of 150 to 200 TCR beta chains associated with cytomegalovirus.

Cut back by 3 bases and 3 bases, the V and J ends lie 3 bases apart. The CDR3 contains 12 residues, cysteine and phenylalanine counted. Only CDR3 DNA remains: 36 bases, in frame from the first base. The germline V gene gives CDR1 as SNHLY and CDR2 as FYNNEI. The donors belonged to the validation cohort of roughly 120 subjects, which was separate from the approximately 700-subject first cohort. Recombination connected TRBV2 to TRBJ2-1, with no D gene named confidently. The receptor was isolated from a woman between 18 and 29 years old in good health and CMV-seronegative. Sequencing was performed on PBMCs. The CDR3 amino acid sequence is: CASSDYYNEQFF. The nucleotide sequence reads TGTGCCAGCAGTGACTACTACAATGAGCAGTTCTTC.